What follows are 22 T cell receptor beta chains derived from one specimen sequenced in a study of shared clonotypes between healthy human individuals. The method was immunoSEQ multiplex PCR; TCRdb's version includes in-frame clones alone and lacks a portion of them. The sample carries about 500,000 clones, over 60% recorded once. The sample consisted of PBMCs. All receptors derive from a woman between 35 and 50 years old in good health. Some clones in this sample may be carry-over from other donors' samples.

The chain joins TRBV5-1 to TRBJ2-7, with 9 bases that match TRBD2. The length of the CDR3 is 14 residues. The germline CDR1 and CDR2 sequences are SGHRS and YFSETQ. V shed 4 bases, J shed 5 bases, and the junction held 7 bases outside the gene matches. The CDR3 sequence: CASSRGLATHEQYF. CDR3 nucleotides: TGCGCCAGCAGCAGGGGACTAGCTACGCACGAGCAGTACTTC.

As to this clone: This same CDR3 is encoded by further DNA sequences in the sample. The rearrangement links TRBV20-1 to TRBJ2-1; D unresolved. This CDR3 region has 11 residues. V was cut by 1 base and J by 4 bases, with 2 bases left in between. Germline V gene data show CDR1 as DFQATT and CDR2 as SNEGSKA (reference sequence). The CDR3 loop reads CSARAYNEQFF. CDR3 bases: TGCAGTGCTAGAGCTTACAATGAGCAGTTCTTC.

The CDR3 DNA reads TGTGCCAGCAGCGTCAGCTTGAACACTGAAGCTTTCTTT. Translation gives CASSVSLNTEAFF. The chain joins TRBV6-6 to TRBJ1-1, with no clear D. Germline-derived CDR1 and CDR2 are MNHNY and SVGAGI (reference sequence). The V end was cut by 6 bases, the J end by 0 bases, with 8 bases between. This CDR3 is built from 13 residues.

The chain has TRBV5-1 and TRBJ1-4; D gene unclear. Germline V gene lookup returns CDR1 SGHRS and CDR2 YFSETQ. The CDR3 sequence is 16 residues long. Trimming took off 4 bases at V and 3 bases at J, with 16 bases between the two ends. The CDR3 spells CASSHTRAVSNEKLFF. CDR3 sequence (DNA): TGCGCCAGCAGCCACACCCGGGCGGTTTCTAATGAAAAACTGTTTTTT.

The V call is TRBV6-5, the J call TRBJ2-1; 7 positions match TRBD1. The CDR3 is made up of 14 amino acids. Germline CDR1 MNHEY, CDR2 SVGAGI. V lost 6 bases and J lost 2; bases outside the gene matches: 4. The CDR3 loop is CASRSGQPYNEQFF. CDR3 nucleotide sequence: TGTGCCAGCAGATCGGGACAGCCCTACAATGAGCAGTTCTTC.

The CDR3 region has the DNA TGTGCCAGCAGTTCAGGACAGATCAATCAGCCCCAGCATTTT. This translates into CASSSGQINQPQHF. The V call is TRBV28, the J call TRBJ1-5; possibly TRBD1 for D (6 bases). CDR3 length: 14 residues. V lost 4 bases and J lost 3, with 10 bases in between. CDR1 and CDR2 from the germline V gene are MDHEN and SYDVKM.

The rearrangement links TRBV18 to TRBJ2-7; 8 bases match TRBD1. The CDR3 covers 19 residues. The V gene's germline CDR1 is KGHSH and CDR2 LQKENI. The V segment lost 1 base and the J segment 2 bases; nucleotides outside the gene matches: 16. For the CDR3, the DNA is TGTGCCAGCTCACCACGAGCTTTGGCCGGGACAGGCGACGCCTACGAGCAGTACTTC. Amino acid sequence: CASSPRALAGTGDAYEQYF. The entire variable domain, with the rest obtained from reference TRBV18 and TRBJ2-7, is as follows: NAGVMQNPRHLVRRRGQEARLRCSPMKGHSHVYWYRQLPEEGLKFMVYLQKENIIDESGMPKERFSAEFPKEGPSILRIQQVVRGDSAAYFCASSPRALAGTGDAYEQYFGPGTRLTVT.

This clone was observed many times. V usage is TRBV4-1 and J usage is TRBJ1-3, with D uncertain. The germline V gene encodes CDR1 MGHRA and CDR2 YSYEKL. CDR3 length: 15 residues. V was clipped by 0 bases and J by 2 bases, with 8 bases between them. The CDR3 protein is CASSQDRQPGNTIYF. CDR3 nucleotides: TGCGCCAGCAGCCAAGACAGGCAGCCTGGAAACACCATATATTTT.

CDR3 amino acids: CASSPRSGANVLTF. In DNA, the CDR3 is TGTGCCAGCTCACCACGCTCTGGGGCCAACGTCCTGACTTTC. V and J are TRBV18 and TRBJ2-6; D unresolved. From germline, CDR1 is KGHSH and CDR2 LQKENI. The V end was cut by 1 base, the J end by 0 bases, with 1 base between. CDR3 size: 14 residues.

The J gene is TRBJ2-7, the V gene TRBV25-1; TRBD2 matches at 9 bases. Germline CDR1 is MGHDK and CDR2 is SYGVNS. J was trimmed by 5 bases and V by 2 bases; bases with no gene match: 7. The CDR3 totals 15 residues. CDR3 region: CASSEQREVGDEQYF. CDR3 coding DNA: TGTGCCAGCAGTGAACAGCGGGAGGTCGGCGACGAGCAGTACTTC.

The chain uses TRBV7-2 and TRBJ1-2, with D hard to call. Between the trimmed V and J ends, which lost 1 base and 5 bases, there was a span of 11 bases. This CDR3 spans 14 amino acids. CDR1 and CDR2 (germline): SGHTA, FQGNSA. The CDR3 DNA reads as TGTGCCAGCAGCTTAGATGGACGAGGATATGGCTACACCTTC. It translates to CASSLDGRGYGYTF.

About this clone itself: A much larger clone lies a single base off, so this may be a read error. The CDR3 end shows no conserved phenylalanine or tryptophan, and so a read error is likely. The rearrangement uses TRBV6-4 and TRBJ1-1; D is ambiguous. Trimming removed 2 bases from V and 5 bases from J, with 18 bases in between. CDR1 is MRHNA and CDR2 is SNTAGT in the germline V gene. The CDR3 spans 16 residues. The CDR3 bases are TGTGCCAGCAGTGACCAACGACCCGGTGCGGGAACTGAAGCTTTCCTT. Residues: CASSDQRPGAGTEAFL.

The V call is TRBV7-2, the J call TRBJ2-7; 9 nucleotides line up with TRBD2. With 4 bases clipped from V and 3 bases from J, the junction kept 4 bases outside the gene matches. CDR3 length: 14 residues. Germline V gene data show CDR1 as SGHTA and CDR2 as FQGNSA. The CDR3 DNA sequence: TGTGCCAGCAGCTCAACGACTAGCGGCTACGAGCAGTACTTC. Amino acid sequence: CASSSTTSGYEQYF.

As for this clone: This sequence is one base from a far larger clone and is likely a read error. The CDR3 protein is CASRDSRNTGELSF. DNA for the CDR3: TGTGCCAGCAGGGACTCCAGGAACACCGGGGAGCTGTCTTTT. This chain uses TRBV28 with TRBJ2-2; D perhaps matches TRBD2 (5 bases). The CDR3 is 14 residues long. Germline V gene lookup returns CDR1 MDHEN and CDR2 SYDVKM.

The V call is TRBV5-1, the J call TRBJ2-3; D unclear. Germline V gene lookup returns CDR1 SGHRS and CDR2 YFSETQ. CDR3 length: 14 residues. Trimming removed 3 bases at V and 7 bases at J, with 15 bases between. In DNA form, the CDR3 reads TGCGCCAGCAGCTCACAAGTCCCACAGAATACGCAGTATTTT. As protein: CASSSQVPQNTQYF.

This rearrangement joins TRBV5-4 to TRBJ2-1, with 7 bases matching TRBD2. CDR1 and CDR2 from the germline V gene are SGHNT and YYREEE (reference sequence). This CDR3 has 16 residues. V trimming: 0 bases; J trimming: 0 bases; junction bases outside the gene matches: 3. The CDR3 loop is CASSLDLADSYNEQFF. The CDR3 DNA sequence: TGTGCCAGCAGCTTGGATCTAGCGGACTCCTACAATGAGCAGTTCTTC. Full variable domain (remainder filled in from reference TRBV5-4 and TRBJ2-1): ETGVTQSPTHLIKTRGQQVTLRCSSQSGHNTVSWYQQALGQGPQFIFQYYREEENGRGNFPPRFSGLQFPNYSSELNVNALELDDSALYLCASSLDLADSYNEQFFGPGTRLTVL.

This clone appeared many times. Here the CDR3 DNA reads TGTGCCAGCTCCCCAGGGGGGCTGAACACTGAAGCTTTCTTT. The encoded protein is CASSPGGLNTEAFF. The genes are TRBV18 and TRBJ1-1, with 7 bases fitting TRBD1. Germline lookup yields CDR1 KGHSH and CDR2 LQKENI. Losses at the gene ends were 6 bases for V and 0 bases for J; bases not matched to a gene: 4. The CDR3 covers 14 residues.

This clone was found a few times. The chain recombines TRBV19 with TRBJ1-2; a possible D gene is TRBD1 (6 bases). Germline V lookup: CDR1 LNHDA, CDR2 SQIVND (reference sequence). CDR3 length: 15 residues. Deletions cut 7 bases from V and 0 bases from J, with 15 bases between. The CDR3: CASNPAGATNYGYTF. CDR3 bases: TGTGCCAGTAATCCGGCGGGGGCTACTAACTATGGCTACACCTTC.

The chain recombines TRBV29-1 with TRBJ2-7; 7 nucleotides align to TRBD1. Germline CDR1 is SQVTM and CDR2 is ANQGSEA. CDR3 length: 12 amino acids. V dropped 7 bases and J dropped 2; count of bases not matched to a gene: 5. The CDR3 nucleotides are TGCAGCGCAAGGACAGGTCCCTACGAGCAGTACTTC. Translated, it gives CSARTGPYEQYF.

The genes are TRBV5-1 and TRBJ1-1, with D unclear. Trimming stripped 0 bases from V and 5 bases from J, with 14 bases between. Germline values: CDR1 SGHRS, CDR2 YFSETQ. This CDR3 spans 15 amino acids. CDR3 amino acids: CASSLESGAVTEAFF. DNA of the CDR3: TGCGCCAGCAGCTTGGAGTCCGGCGCCGTTACTGAAGCTTTCTTT.

This chain links TRBV30 with TRBJ1-1; D not certain. Germline V lookup: CDR1 GTSNPN, CDR2 SVGIG (reference sequence). The V end was cut by 0 bases, the J end by 3 bases, with 8 bases between. The length of the CDR3 is 13 residues. The CDR3 coding sequence is TGTGCCTGGAGTGTCGGAGTGGACACTGAAGCTTTCTTT. Encoded protein: CAWSVGVDTEAFF. Full variable domain (missing parts from reference TRBV30 and TRBJ1-1): SQTIHQWPATLVQPVGSPLSLECTVEGTSNPNLYWYRQAAGRGLQLLFYSVGIGQISSEVPQNLSASRPQDRQFILSSKKLLLSDSGFYLCAWSVGVDTEAFFGQGTRLTVV.

The rearrangement links TRBV5-1 to TRBJ1-2; possible D gene TRBD1, 6 bases. The V end lost 5 bases, the J end lost 6 bases, and 14 bases lay between the germline ends. This CDR3 region has 13 residues. CDR1 and CDR2 (germline): SGHRS, YFSETQ. The CDR3 DNA follows: TGCGCCAGCAGATGGGGGGGCGAAGATGGCTACACCTTC. Encoded protein: CASRWGGEDGYTF.